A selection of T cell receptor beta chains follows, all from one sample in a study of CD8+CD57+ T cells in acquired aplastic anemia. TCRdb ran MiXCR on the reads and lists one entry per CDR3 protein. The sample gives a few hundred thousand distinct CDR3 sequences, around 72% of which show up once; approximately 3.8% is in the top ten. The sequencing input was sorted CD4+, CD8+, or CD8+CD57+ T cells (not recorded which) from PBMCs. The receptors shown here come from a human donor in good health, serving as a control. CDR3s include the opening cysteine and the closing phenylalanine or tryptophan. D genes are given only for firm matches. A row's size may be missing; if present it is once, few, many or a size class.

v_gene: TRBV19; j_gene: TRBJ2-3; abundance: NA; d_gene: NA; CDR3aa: CASIIIANGTQPQYF; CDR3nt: TGTGCCAGTATTATTATCGCTAACGGGACTCAGCCGCAGTATTTT
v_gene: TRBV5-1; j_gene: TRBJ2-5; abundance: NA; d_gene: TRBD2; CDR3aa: CASRLGLAGDQETQYF; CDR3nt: TGCGCCAGCCGCCTCGGACTAGCGGGGGATCAAGAGACCCAGTACTTC
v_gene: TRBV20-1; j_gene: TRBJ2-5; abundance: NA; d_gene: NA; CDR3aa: CSAEEGWVGTQYF; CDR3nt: TGCAGTGCAGAAGAGGGCTGGGTTGGCACCCAGTACTTC
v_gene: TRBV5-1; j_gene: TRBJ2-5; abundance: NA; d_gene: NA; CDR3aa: CASSVTGKFAETQYF; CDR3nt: TGCGCCAGCAGCGTAACGGGGAAGTTCGCGGAGACCCAGTACTTC
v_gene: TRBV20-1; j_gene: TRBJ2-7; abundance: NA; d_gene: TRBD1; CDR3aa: CSARVATGTGPSNEQYF; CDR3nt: TGCAGTGCTAGAGTCGCTACCGGGACAGGGCCCTCCAACGAGCAGTACTTC
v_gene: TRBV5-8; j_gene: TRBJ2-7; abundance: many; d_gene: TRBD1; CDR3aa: CASSSYGTGWYEQYF; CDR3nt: TGTGCCAGCAGCTCTTACGGGACAGGGTGGTACGAGCAGTACTTC
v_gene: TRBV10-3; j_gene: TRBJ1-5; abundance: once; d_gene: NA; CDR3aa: CAISESVAFGQPQHF; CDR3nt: TGTGCCATCAGTGAGTCGGTCGCTTTCGGGCAGCCCCAGCATTTT
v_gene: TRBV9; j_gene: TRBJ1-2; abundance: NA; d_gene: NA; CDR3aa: CASSVGGDVSLLAF; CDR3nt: TGTGCCAGCAGCGTAGGTGGAGACGTCAGCCTCCTCGCCTTC
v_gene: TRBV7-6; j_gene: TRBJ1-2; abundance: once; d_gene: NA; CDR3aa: CASSAILGGQRYDYTF; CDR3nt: TGTGCCAGCAGCGCCATACTCGGAGGCCAACGCTATGACTACACCTTC
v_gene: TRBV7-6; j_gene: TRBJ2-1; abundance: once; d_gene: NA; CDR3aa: CASSQIGGNSYNEQFF; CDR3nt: TGTGCCAGCAGTCAGATAGGAGGAAACTCCTACAATGAGCAGTTCTTC
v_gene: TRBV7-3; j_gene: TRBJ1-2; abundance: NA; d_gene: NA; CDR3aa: CASSFGDGGGFEGYTF; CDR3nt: TGTGCCAGCAGCTTCGGTGACGGGGGGGGGTTTGAGGGCTACACCTTC
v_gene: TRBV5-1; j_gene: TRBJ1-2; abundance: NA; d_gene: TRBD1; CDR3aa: CASSPVGTGDDGYTF; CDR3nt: TGCGCCAGCAGCCCAGTCGGGACAGGGGACGACGGCTACACCTTC